This TCR beta chain was sequenced for a study of regulatory T cells in long-lasting Graves disease. Study-level results: There was favoring of TRBV28, TRBJ1-2 and TRBJ2-5 in persistent disease.

As for time point: persistent/refractory GD, antithyroid drugs over 5 years with positive TRAb. Making the TCR library involved RNA that had been extracted from PBMCs. The guidelines of the American Thyroid Association were the basis for diagnosing Graves' disease. Assembly of TCR beta libraries relied on iRepertoire HTBI primers together with Arm-PCR of CDR3 regions. TCRdb recomputed calls from the multiplex PCR reads with MiXCR, one row per CDR3 protein. In the table there are some 440,000 distinct CDR3 sequences, less than 25% of which are singletons. V lost 3 bases and J lost 1, with 12 bases in between. CDR3 length: 16 amino acids. This clonotype came up many times. Its specificity is unknown.

This clonotype was obtained from a female donor with Graves disease. The V call is TRBV12-3 or TRBV12-4, the J call TRBJ2-2; TRBD2 might be the D (6 bases). Sequencing was performed on peripheral blood mononuclear cells (PBMCs), taken when the disease was refractory, from a patient treated with antithyroid drugs. The CDR3 DNA reads TGTGCCAGCAGTTTGGCGCTAGCGAGGAACACCGGGGAGCTGTTTTTT. It is translated as CASSLALARNTGELFF.